This T cell receptor beta chain appears in the sequencing data of a study of T cell responses to AZD1222 COVID-19 vaccine. Clones were read by immunoSEQ multiplex PCR, and TCRdb kept only the in-frame ones, dropping some. The repertoire holds some 80,000 clones, 88% seen once, with about 9% in the top ten. Concerning this clone itself: Its matching antigen is unknown.

Notes on the study in general: Donors skewed white British and female; clonal diversity was possibly underestimated.

The sequence was collected from an adult who received the MenACWY meningococcal vaccine as a control. The sequences come from peripheral blood, collected 28 days after the second dose of the MenACWY control vaccine.

In DNA form, the CDR3 reads TGTGCCAGCAGCTTGGGCGGTGTCAACAATCAGCCCCAGCATTTT. Translation gives CASSLGGVNNQPQHF. The V call is TRBV5-6, the J call TRBJ1-5; D not certain. V lost 0 bases and J 3 bases, leaving 10 bases between the germline ends. CDR3 length: 15 residues. Germline lookup yields CDR1 SGHDT and CDR2 YYEEEE.